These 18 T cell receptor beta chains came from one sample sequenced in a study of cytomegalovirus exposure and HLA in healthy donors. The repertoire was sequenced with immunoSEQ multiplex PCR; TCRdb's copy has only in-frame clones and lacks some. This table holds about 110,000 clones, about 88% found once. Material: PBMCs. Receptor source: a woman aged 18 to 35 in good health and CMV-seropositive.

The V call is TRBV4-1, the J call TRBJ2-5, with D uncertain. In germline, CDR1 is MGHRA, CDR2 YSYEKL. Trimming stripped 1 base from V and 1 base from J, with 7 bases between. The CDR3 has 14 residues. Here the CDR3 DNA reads TGCGCCAGCAGCCAAGGGTCTAGCCAAGAGACCCAGTACTTC. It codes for CASSQGSSQETQYF.

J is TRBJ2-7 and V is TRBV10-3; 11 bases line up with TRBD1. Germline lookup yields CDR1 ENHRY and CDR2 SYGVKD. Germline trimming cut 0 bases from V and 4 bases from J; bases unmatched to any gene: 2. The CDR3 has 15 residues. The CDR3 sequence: CAISESGQGVYEQYF. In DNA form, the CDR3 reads TGTGCCATCAGTGAGTCGGGACAGGGGGTTTACGAGCAGTACTTC.

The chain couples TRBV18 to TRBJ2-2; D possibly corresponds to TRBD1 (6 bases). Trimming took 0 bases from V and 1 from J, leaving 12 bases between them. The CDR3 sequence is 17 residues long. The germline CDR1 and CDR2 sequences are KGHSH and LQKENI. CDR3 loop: CASSPPQGLRNTGELFF. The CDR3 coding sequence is TGTGCCAGCTCACCACCTCAGGGGCTGAGGAACACCGGGGAGCTGTTTTTT.

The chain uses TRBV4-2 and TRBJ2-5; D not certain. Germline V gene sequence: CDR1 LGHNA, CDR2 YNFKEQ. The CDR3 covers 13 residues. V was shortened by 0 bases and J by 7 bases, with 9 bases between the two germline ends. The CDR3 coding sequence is TGTGCCAGCAGCCAAGATGGAAGAGGGACCCAGTACTTC. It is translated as CASSQDGRGTQYF.

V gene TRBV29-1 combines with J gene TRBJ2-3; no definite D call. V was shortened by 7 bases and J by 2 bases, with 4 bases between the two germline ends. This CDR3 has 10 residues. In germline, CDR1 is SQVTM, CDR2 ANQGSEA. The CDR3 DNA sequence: TGCAGCGCCCTCACAGATACGCAGTATTTT. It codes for CSALTDTQYF.

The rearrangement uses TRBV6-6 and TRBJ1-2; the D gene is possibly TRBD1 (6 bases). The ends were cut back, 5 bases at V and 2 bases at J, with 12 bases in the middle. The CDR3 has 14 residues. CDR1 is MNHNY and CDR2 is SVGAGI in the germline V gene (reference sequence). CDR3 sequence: CASSPAGENYGYTF. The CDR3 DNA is TGTGCCAGCAGTCCGGCAGGGGAAAACTATGGCTACACCTTC.

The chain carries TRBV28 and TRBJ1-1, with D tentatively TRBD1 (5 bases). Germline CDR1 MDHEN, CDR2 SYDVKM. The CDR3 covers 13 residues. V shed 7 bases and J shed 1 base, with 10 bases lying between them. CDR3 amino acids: CASTIGGNTEAFF. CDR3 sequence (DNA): TGTGCCAGCACCATCGGGGGGAACACTGAAGCTTTCTTT.

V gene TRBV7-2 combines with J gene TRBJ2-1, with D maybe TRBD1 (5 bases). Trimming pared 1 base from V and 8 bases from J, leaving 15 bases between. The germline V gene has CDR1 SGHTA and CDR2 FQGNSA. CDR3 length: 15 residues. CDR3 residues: CASSLGAGPRDEQFF. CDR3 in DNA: TGTGCCAGCAGCTTAGGGGCAGGTCCCAGGGATGAGCAGTTCTTC.

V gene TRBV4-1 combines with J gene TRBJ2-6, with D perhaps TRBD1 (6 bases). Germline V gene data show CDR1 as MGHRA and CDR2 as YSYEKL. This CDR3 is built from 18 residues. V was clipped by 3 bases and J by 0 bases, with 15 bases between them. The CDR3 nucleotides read TGCGCCAGCAGCCAGCCAGGGGTTCCCGTCTCTGGGGCCAACGTCCTGACTTTC. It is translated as CASSQPGVPVSGANVLTF.

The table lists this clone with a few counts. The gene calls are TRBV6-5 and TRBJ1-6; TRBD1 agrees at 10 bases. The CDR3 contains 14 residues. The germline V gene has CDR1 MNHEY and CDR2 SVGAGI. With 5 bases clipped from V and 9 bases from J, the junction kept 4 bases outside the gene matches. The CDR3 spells CASSRDRGGSPLHF. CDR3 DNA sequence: TGTGCCAGCAGTCGGGACAGGGGTGGTTCACCCCTCCACTTT.

The chain's CDR3 is CASSLSGQETQYF. The DNA for the CDR3 is TGTGCCAGCAGCTTATCGGGGCAAGAGACCCAGTACTTC. This chain uses TRBV11-3 with TRBJ2-5, with D tentatively TRBD2 (5 bases). V was cut by 2 bases and J by 2 bases, with 6 bases left in between. From germline, CDR1 is SGHNT and CDR2 YENEEA. The CDR3 consists of 13 residues.

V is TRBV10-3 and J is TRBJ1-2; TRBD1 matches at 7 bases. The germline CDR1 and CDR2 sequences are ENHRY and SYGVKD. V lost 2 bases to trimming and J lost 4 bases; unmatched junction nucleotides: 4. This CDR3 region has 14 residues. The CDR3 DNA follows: TGTGCCATCAGTGAGACTCCAGGGGGCTATGGCTACACCTTC. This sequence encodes CAISETPGGYGYTF.

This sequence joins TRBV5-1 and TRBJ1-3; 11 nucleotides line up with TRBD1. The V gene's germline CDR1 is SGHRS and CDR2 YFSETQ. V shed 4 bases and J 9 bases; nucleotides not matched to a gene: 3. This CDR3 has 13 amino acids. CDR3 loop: CASSAGQGGTIYF. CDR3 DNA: TGCGCCAGCAGCGCGGGACAGGGGGGCACCATATATTTT.

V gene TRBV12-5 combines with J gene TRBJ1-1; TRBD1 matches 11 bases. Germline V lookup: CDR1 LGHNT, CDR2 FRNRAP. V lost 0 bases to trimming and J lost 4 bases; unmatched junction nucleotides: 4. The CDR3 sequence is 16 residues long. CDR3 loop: CASGLVLGQGATEAFF. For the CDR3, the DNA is TGTGCTAGTGGTTTGGTATTAGGACAGGGGGCCACTGAAGCTTTCTTT.

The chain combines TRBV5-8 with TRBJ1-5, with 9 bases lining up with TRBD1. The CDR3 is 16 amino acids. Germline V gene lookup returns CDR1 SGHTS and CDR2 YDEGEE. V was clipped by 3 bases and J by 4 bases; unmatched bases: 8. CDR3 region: CASSSSGTGLNQPQHF. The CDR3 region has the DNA TGTGCCAGCAGCTCATCCGGGACAGGGCTTAATCAGCCCCAGCATTTT.

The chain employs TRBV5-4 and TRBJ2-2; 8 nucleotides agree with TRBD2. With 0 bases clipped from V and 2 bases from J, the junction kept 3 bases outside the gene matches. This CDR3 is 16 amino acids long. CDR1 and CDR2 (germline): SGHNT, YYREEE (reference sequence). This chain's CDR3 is CASSLELAENTGELFF. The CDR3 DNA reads TGTGCCAGCAGCTTGGAACTAGCGGAAAACACCGGGGAGCTGTTTTTT.

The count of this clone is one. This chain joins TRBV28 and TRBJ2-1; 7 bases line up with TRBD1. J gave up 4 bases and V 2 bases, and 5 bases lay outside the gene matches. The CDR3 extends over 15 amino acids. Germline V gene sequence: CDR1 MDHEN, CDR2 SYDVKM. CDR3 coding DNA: TGTGCCAGCAGTTTAGAACAGGGGATATACAATGAGCAGTTCTTC. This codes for CASSLEQGIYNEQFF.

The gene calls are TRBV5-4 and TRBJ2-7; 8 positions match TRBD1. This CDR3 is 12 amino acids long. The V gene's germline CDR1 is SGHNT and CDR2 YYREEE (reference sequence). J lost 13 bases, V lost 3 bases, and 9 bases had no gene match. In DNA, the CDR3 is TGTGCCAGCAGCTCCTTGACAGGGGATAGTTACTTC. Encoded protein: CASSSLTGDSYF. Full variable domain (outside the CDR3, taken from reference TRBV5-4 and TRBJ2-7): ETGVTQSPTHLIKTRGQQVTLRCSSQSGHNTVSWYQQALGQGPQFIFQYYREEENGRGNFPPRFSGLQFPNYSSELNVNALELDDSALYLCASSSLTGDSYFGPGTRLTVT.